This record concerns one T cell receptor beta chain sequence. Which antigen it targets is not known. Base qualities were left out, and no much larger clone turns up one base away. The data derive from a study of metastatic and nonmetastatic thyroid tumors (dated by TCRdb to the early 2020s). The study in broad terms: Repertoires from peripheral blood and from tumor or nodule tissue samples of malignant and benign thyroid patients were compared.

None of the patients had been given any treatment before thyroid surgery. Patient clinical samples collected from about 2011 to 2019 were retrospectively analysed using T-cell receptor beta sequencing. The library was built by means of PCR. Sequencing was carried out with an Illumina HiSeq 4000. The TCR beta-chain CDR3 region of each patient was profiled by high-throughput sequencing. In the source study's methods: CDR3 differences across clinicopathological groups were used to build a classifier for discriminating distant-metastatic papillary thyroid cancer patients. To measure repertoire diversity the researchers used the Shannon index, while the Morisita-Horn index served to gauge how similar the tumor and blood repertoires were. The public reads were run again by TCRdb, first through fastp at Q25 and then through MiXCR, and only productive beta chains were kept. Clone size and V and J calls follow TCRdb, not the original study. The sample contains 50,000 to 70,000 clones, approximately 4.1% of them found a single time. The top ten constitute 20% to 25% of the sample.

Summary of the overall study and its limitations: In both blood and tumor samples, TCR beta diversity was reported to be significantly higher in malignant tumors than in benign nodules.

Trimming costs V 6 bases and J 8 bases, and their ends lie 21 bases apart. The CDR3, cysteine through phenylalanine, is 15 amino acids long. The DNA shown is the 45-base CDR3, in frame from base 1. The germline V gene specifies SGDLS as CDR1 and YYNGEE as CDR2. Sequenced material: blood. This clonotype was obtained from a female donor with papillary thyroid cancer or a benign thyroid nodule (not recorded which). Some clones in this sample may be carry-over from other donors' samples. This chain joins TRBV9 to TRBJ2-1, and perhaps TRBD1 as D gene, on 6 matching bases. For the CDR3, the sequence is CASTLGASPTDEQFF. The nucleotide sequence reads TGTGCCAGCACCTTGGGGGCTAGCCCCACCGATGAGCAGTTCTTC.